One and the same sample provided the 10 T cell receptor beta chains below, sequenced in a study of blood T cell repertoires in COVID-19. The protocol was immunoSEQ multiplex PCR, while the TCRdb copy is restricted to in-frame clones and leaves out a portion. The table shows 200,000 to 300,000 clones, with 87% occurring only once. The specimen was peripheral blood. These receptors all stem from a woman aged 35 to 49 who had recovered from COVID-19.

A few counts support this clone. This chain connects TRBV28 to TRBJ2-1, with TRBD2 identical over 11 bases. Per the germline V gene, CDR1 is MDHEN and CDR2 is SYDVKM. Trimming removed 7 bases from V and 4 bases from J; junction bases left unmatched: 9. There are 16 residues in the CDR3. Here the CDR3 DNA reads TGTGCCAGCAAATCACTAGCGGGGGACCGATACAATGAGCAGTTCTTC. Translating it yields CASKSLAGDRYNEQFF.

This rearrangement joins TRBV9 to TRBJ1-6; TRBD1 is a possible D gene (5 bases). Per the germline V gene, CDR1 is SGDLS and CDR2 is YYNGEE. CDR3 length: 15 residues. V gave up 0 bases and J gave up 1 base, with 5 bases separating them. DNA of the CDR3: TGTGCCAGCAGCGTAGAGGGGTCCTATAATTCACCCCTCCACTTT. Its translation: CASSVEGSYNSPLHF.

The rearrangement links TRBV6-6 to TRBJ1-5; no reliable D call. Germline V gene sequence: CDR1 MNHNY, CDR2 SVGAGI (reference sequence). The CDR3 sequence is 15 residues long. With 0 bases removed from V and 7 bases from J, the gap between germline ends came to 13 bases. For the CDR3, the DNA is TGTGCCAGCAGTTACTCGGTTACGTTCGGGCAGCCCCAGCATTTT. Protein: CASSYSVTFGQPQHF.

This chain links TRBV4-1 with TRBJ1-6, with D possibly TRBD1 on 5 matching bases. Germline lookup yields CDR1 MGHRA and CDR2 YSYEKL. Trimming pared 1 base from V and 1 base from J, leaving 5 bases between. There are 15 residues in the CDR3. CDR3 bases: TGCGCCAGCAGCCAAGGACAGTCCTATAATTCACCCCTCCACTTT. Its translation is CASSQGQSYNSPLHF.

This clone occurred once. The V call is TRBV10-1, the J call TRBJ2-1; 16 bases are shared with TRBD2. The junction had 10 bases not matched to a gene; V was cut back by 6 bases and J by 2 bases. Germline V gene sequence: CDR1 WNHNN, CDR2 SYGVQD (reference sequence). This CDR3 contains 19 residues. The CDR3 DNA follows: TGCGCCAGCAGCCCCAACCCCGGGACTAGCGGGGGGGCCTACAATGAGCAGTTCTTC. It translates to CASSPNPGTSGGAYNEQFF.

The J gene is TRBJ2-3, the V gene TRBV4-3; 9 positions match TRBD2. There are 15 residues in the CDR3. After removal of 1 base from V and 2 bases from J, the junction contained 1 base not matched to a gene. The V gene's germline CDR1 is LGHNA and CDR2 YSLEER. CDR3 sequence: CASSQGGGDTDTQYF. DNA for the CDR3: TGCGCCAGCAGCCAAGGCGGGGGGGACACAGATACGCAGTATTTT.

The chain is built from TRBV12-3 or TRBV12-4 and TRBJ1-2; tentatively, D is TRBD1 (6 bases). Trimming stripped 6 bases from V and 1 base from J, with 9 bases between. The CDR3 spans 13 residues. The CDR3 coding sequence is TGTGCCAGCAGCTCGGACAGTAACTATGGCTACACCTTC. It encodes CASSSDSNYGYTF.

This clone occurred many times. The rearrangement links TRBV4-1 to TRBJ2-1; D perhaps matches TRBD1 (5 bases). The CDR3 sequence is 17 residues long. The V gene's germline CDR1 is MGHRA and CDR2 YSYEKL. V shed 3 bases and J shed 4 bases, with 19 bases lying between them. The CDR3 DNA reads as TGCGCCAGCAGCCAGATGGATATGGGGCTTTCGTACAATGAGCAGTTCTTC. It encodes CASSQMDMGLSYNEQFF.

The chain couples TRBV6-6 to TRBJ1-5; maybe TRBD1 (5 bases). V shed 2 bases and J shed 3 bases, with 8 bases lying between them. Per germline, CDR1 MNHNY and CDR2 SVGAGI (reference sequence). The CDR3 extends over 14 amino acids. The CDR3 DNA follows: TGTGCCAGCAGTTACGGAGGGGTCAATCAGCCCCAGCATTTT. Translating gives CASSYGGVNQPQHF.

The V gene is TRBV7-9, the J gene TRBJ1-6, with TRBD1 matching 7 bases. Germline CDR1 and CDR2: SEHNR and FQNEAQ (reference sequence). J gave up 8 bases and V 5 bases, and 9 bases lay outside the gene matches. CDR3 length equals 15 residues. Here the CDR3 reads CASSLNRGLDSPLHF. CDR3 nucleotides: TGTGCCAGCAGCCTCAACAGGGGATTGGATTCACCCCTCCACTTT.